The 31 T cell receptor beta chains reported below all come from one sample, sequenced in a study of OX40 agonist ivuxolimab in advanced cancers. Only in-frame clones appear in the TCRdb table, and some are missing; sequencing was by immunoSEQ multiplex PCR. The table shows about 62,000 clones, with almost 95% occurring only once. The sequences come from CD4+ or CD8+ T cells sorted from blood, collected in a trial of the OX40 agonist ivuxolimab. The source is an adult with an advanced solid tumor such as melanoma, head and neck, liver or kidney cancer.

The chain employs TRBV15 and TRBJ2-3, with D perhaps assigned TRBD1 or TRBD2 (5 bases each). Germline V gene lookup returns CDR1 LNHNV and CDR2 YYDKDF (reference sequence). The CDR3 runs 13 residues. V lost 5 bases and J 1 base, leaving 7 bases between the germline ends. The DNA for the CDR3 is TGTGCCACCAGCGGGGGTGGCACAGATACGCAGTATTTT. Translated, it gives CATSGGGTDTQYF.

The V and J genes are TRBV21-1 and TRBJ2-1; the table's TRBD2 call for D was not verified on the DNA. TRBV21-1 is designated a pseudogene. The CDR3 is made up of 16 amino acids. CDR3 sequence (DNA): TGTGCCAGCAGCAAAGTTCCAGCGGGGGGGTACAATGAGCAGTTCTTC. Amino acids: CASSKVPAGGYNEQFF.

The V and J genes are TRBV6-5 and TRBJ1-2, with D possibly being TRBD1 (5 bases). Trimming took off 6 bases at V and 5 bases at J, with 13 bases between the two ends. CDR1 MNHEY and CDR2 SVGAGI come from the germline V gene. This CDR3 spans 13 amino acids. CDR3 nucleotides: TGTGCCAGCAGGCCCCAGGGAAGGTATGGCTACACCTTC. Translating gives CASRPQGRYGYTF.

The rearrangement links TRBV25-1 to TRBJ2-1; 7 bases fit TRBD2. With 5 bases clipped from V and 8 bases from J, the junction kept 9 bases outside the gene matches. This CDR3 spans 14 amino acids. The germline V gene has CDR1 MGHDK and CDR2 SYGVNS. Here the CDR3 reads CASSSWTSIDEQFF. The CDR3 DNA sequence: TGTGCCAGCAGTTCTTGGACTAGTATAGATGAGCAGTTCTTC.

CDR3 residues: CASSPLQSDTQYF. CDR3 nucleotides: TGTGCCAGCAGCCCTCTGCAGTCAGATACGCAGTATTTT. This chain links TRBV13 with TRBJ2-3; D remains ambiguous. Germline CDR1 reads PRHDT; CDR2 reads FYEKMQ (reference sequence). Trimming left V 5 bases short and J 4 bases short, with 10 bases between. The CDR3 loop spans 13 amino acids.

This chain joins TRBV9 and TRBJ2-7, with 9 bases aligning to TRBD2. Germline V gene data show CDR1 as SGDLS and CDR2 as YYNGEE. The V gene end was trimmed by 4 bases and the J gene end by 7 bases; junction bases not matched to a gene: 9. The CDR3 consists of 14 residues. The CDR3 reads CASSPWGLADEQYF. Written as DNA, the CDR3 is TGTGCCAGCAGCCCCTGGGGACTAGCAGATGAGCAGTACTTC.

The J gene is TRBJ1-1, the V gene TRBV5-5; the match to TRBD1 covers 8 bases. The germline gives CDR1 SGHKS, CDR2 YYEKEE (reference sequence). The CDR3 consists of 14 residues. J lost 2 bases, V lost 3 bases, and 3 bases had no gene match. Written as DNA, the CDR3 is TGTGCCAGCAGCTACAGGGGGGCCAACACTGAAGCTTTCTTT. Translated: CASSYRGANTEAFF.

The chain links TRBV6-5 to TRBJ2-7; TRBD1 matches 10 bases. Germline loops: CDR1 MNHEY, CDR2 SVGAGI. With 6 bases clipped from V and 5 bases from J, the junction kept 7 bases outside the gene matches. This CDR3 is 14 amino acids long. The DNA of the CDR3 is TGTGCCAGCAGCCAGGGACAGGGGTGGAACGAGCAGTACTTC. It translates to CASSQGQGWNEQYF.

The chain recombines TRBV4-1 with TRBJ2-5; no clear D gene. Trimming pared 1 base from V and 5 bases from J, leaving 14 bases between. This CDR3 has 15 amino acids. The germline V gene has CDR1 MGHRA and CDR2 YSYEKL. CDR3 in amino acids: CASSQGGRIWETQYF. CDR3 sequence (DNA): TGCGCCAGCAGCCAAGGTGGCCGAATTTGGGAGACCCAGTACTTC.

The J gene is TRBJ2-1, the V gene TRBV27, with TRBD2 matching 14 bases. Germline CDR1 is MNHEY and CDR2 is SMNVEV (reference sequence). The CDR3 runs to 16 residues. V lost 3 bases, J lost 8 bases, and 6 bases stayed unmatched. The CDR3 sequence: CASSFGTSGSFDEQFF. DNA for the CDR3: TGTGCCAGCAGTTTTGGGACTAGCGGGAGTTTCGATGAGCAGTTCTTC.

The chain carries TRBV30 and TRBJ1-2; D is perhaps TRBD1 (6 bases). V lost 2 bases and J lost 6, with 28 bases in between. Germline CDR1 is GTSNPN and CDR2 is SVGIG (reference sequence). This CDR3 region has 18 residues. The CDR3 reads CAWSPTGGGSSTYDGYTF. CDR3 DNA: TGTGCCTGGAGTCCTACGGGGGGCGGATCGTCCACCTACGATGGCTACACCTTC.

This chain links TRBV19 with TRBJ1-1; 9 bases align to TRBD1. The CDR3 extends over 13 amino acids. The germline V gene has CDR1 LNHDA and CDR2 SQIVND (reference sequence). The J segment lost 7 bases and the V segment lost 5 bases, leaving 5 bases of the junction unmatched. DNA for the CDR3: TGTGCCAGTAGTGAGACAGGGGGTCTTGAAGCTTTCTTT. Protein sequence: CASSETGGLEAFF.

The rearrangement uses TRBV7-3 and TRBJ1-2; 8 bases line up with TRBD1. CDR3 length equals 14 residues. The V gene end was trimmed by 4 bases and the J gene end by 7 bases; junction bases not matched to a gene: 8. The germline V gene has CDR1 SGHTA and CDR2 FQGTGA. This chain's CDR3 is CASSSSGGGFGYTF. The CDR3 region has the DNA TGTGCCAGCAGCTCTTCAGGGGGCGGCTTTGGCTACACCTTC.

The chain employs TRBV11-3 and TRBJ2-1, with D perhaps matching TRBD2 (7 bases). Trimming removed 5 bases from V and 6 bases from J, with 23 bases in between. The germline V gene encodes CDR1 SGHNT and CDR2 YENEEA. The CDR3 is made up of 17 amino acids. CDR3: CASSPRRGAGVPNEQFF. The CDR3 DNA follows: TGTGCCAGCAGCCCTAGGAGGGGGGCGGGAGTACCCAATGAGCAGTTCTTC.

The gene calls are TRBV7-9 and TRBJ1-1; no definite D call. The V end lost 5 bases, the J end lost 0 bases, and 7 bases lay between the germline ends. CDR3 length equals 13 residues. Germline V gene sequence: CDR1 SEHNR, CDR2 FQNEAQ (reference sequence). CDR3 in amino acids: CASSPPMNTEAFF. CDR3 sequence (DNA): TGTGCCAGCAGCCCGCCTATGAACACTGAAGCTTTCTTT.

The chain couples TRBV6-6 to TRBJ2-6, with D possibly called TRBD1 or TRBD2 (5 bases each). V was shortened by 5 bases and J by 0 bases, with 11 bases between the two germline ends. The CDR3 consists of 16 residues. The germline CDR1 and CDR2 sequences are MNHNY and SVGAGI (reference sequence). Here the CDR3 reads CASSPTGRSGANVLTF. In DNA form, the CDR3 reads TGTGCCAGCAGTCCCACGGGACGCTCTGGGGCCAACGTCCTGACTTTC.

The V and J genes are TRBV4-1 and TRBJ2-7; a weak D match, TRBD1 (6 bases). The CDR3 runs 14 residues. Trimming cost V 3 bases and J 3 bases, with 12 bases left between them. Germline CDR1 is MGHRA and CDR2 is YSYEKL. CDR3 amino acids: CASSQGTGYYEQYF. The CDR3 nucleotides are TGCGCCAGCAGCCAGGGAACAGGGTACTACGAGCAGTACTTC.

This chain uses TRBV27 with TRBJ1-2; D not resolved. Trimming left V 2 bases short and J 4 bases short, with 11 bases between. The CDR3 length is 14 residues. Per the germline V gene, CDR1 is MNHEY and CDR2 is SMNVEV (reference sequence). The CDR3 region has the DNA TGTGCCAGCAGTTTAGACTCTTGGGGCTATGGCTACACCTTC. This gives the protein CASSLDSWGYGYTF.

V gene TRBV5-5 combines with J gene TRBJ1-2; D not resolved. CDR1 and CDR2 from the germline V gene are SGHKS and YYEKEE (reference sequence). This CDR3 is 18 amino acids long. The ends were cut back, 2 bases at V and 2 bases at J, with 22 bases in the middle. The CDR3 coding sequence is TGTGCCAGCAGCTTTTACCGCATAGATAGGACGGTGAACTATGGCTACACCTTC. Its protein product is CASSFYRIDRTVNYGYTF.

V is TRBV2 and J is TRBJ1-3; D uncertain. Trimming pared 2 bases from V and 3 bases from J, leaving 8 bases between. Germline loops: CDR1 SNHLY, CDR2 FYNNEI. CDR3 length: 14 amino acids. The CDR3 DNA sequence: TGTGCCAGCAGTGAATCGGGCTATGGAAACACCATATATTTT. As protein: CASSESGYGNTIYF.

This clone was seen a handful of times. CDR3 loop: CASSQETGTSYEQYF. CDR3 DNA: TGCGCCAGCAGCCAAGAAACAGGGACGTCCTACGAGCAGTACTTC. The chain has TRBV4-3 and TRBJ2-7; TRBD1 is a possible D gene (6 bases). CDR1 is LGHNA and CDR2 is YSLEER in the germline V gene. CDR3 length: 15 residues. Trimming removed 0 bases from V and 1 base from J, with 10 bases in between.

V gene TRBV7-7 combines with J gene TRBJ2-5; 8 bases are shared with TRBD2. Looked up from germline, CDR1 is SSHAT and CDR2 is FNYEAQ (reference sequence). The CDR3 is 15 residues long. The trim removed 5 bases at V and 2 bases at J, leaving 7 bases unmatched. The CDR3 sequence: CASSPPLADQETQYF. CDR3 sequence (DNA): TGTGCCAGCAGCCCCCCACTAGCGGATCAAGAGACCCAGTACTTC.

The rearrangement links TRBV6-5 to TRBJ2-1, with D unclear. This CDR3 is built from 13 residues. Germline CDR1 is MNHEY and CDR2 is SVGAGI. Trimming took 2 bases from V and 4 from J, leaving 6 bases between them. The DNA of the CDR3 is TGTGCCAGCAGTTACGCAGGTTACAATGAGCAGTTCTTC. Amino acids: CASSYAGYNEQFF.

CDR3 coding DNA: TGTGCCAGCAGCACCTCGACAGGGGTAAACACCGGGGAGCTGTTTTTT. This sequence encodes CASSTSTGVNTGELFF. V and J are TRBV7-9 and TRBJ2-2; TRBD1 aligns across 8 bases. Germline CDR1 and CDR2: SEHNR and FQNEAQ (reference sequence). This CDR3 spans 16 amino acids. J lost 2 bases, V lost 5 bases, and 7 bases had no gene match.

The CDR3 DNA follows: TGTGCCAGCAGCTACAGATTTTCCAACTATGGCTACACCTTC. Its protein is CASSYRFSNYGYTF. The chain carries TRBV14 and TRBJ1-2; D not certain. V shed 5 bases and J shed 2 bases, with 12 bases lying between them. CDR1 is SGHDN and CDR2 is FVKESK in the germline V gene. CDR3 length: 14 residues. Drawing the rest from reference TRBV14 and TRBJ1-2, the complete variable domain is EAGVTQFPSHSVIEKGQTVTLRCDPISGHDNLYWYRRVMGKEIKFLLHFVKESKQDESGMPNNRFLAERTGGTYSTLKVQPAELEDSGVYFCASSYRFSNYGYTFGSGTRLTVV.

The chain links TRBV27 to TRBJ1-2, with 11 positions matching TRBD1. Looked up from germline, CDR1 is MNHEY and CDR2 is SMNVEV (reference sequence). CDR3 size: 12 residues. The J segment lost 4 bases and the V segment lost 8 bases, leaving 0 bases of the junction unmatched. CDR3 sequence reads: CASGTGGYGYTF. The CDR3 coding sequence is TGTGCCAGCGGGACAGGGGGCTATGGCTACACCTTC.

There are a few counts of this clone. The V and J genes are TRBV6-4 and TRBJ2-3, with TRBD1 as a possible D gene (6 bases). The CDR3 runs 16 residues. Looked up from germline, CDR1 is MRHNA and CDR2 is SNTAGT. Trimming removed 3 bases at V and 1 base at J, with 14 bases between. CDR3 DNA: TGTGCCAGCAGTGAATCAGGGGAAGTAGGCACAGATACGCAGTATTTT. Its protein product is CASSESGEVGTDTQYF.

V usage is TRBV13 and J usage is TRBJ2-2; 7 nucleotides agree with TRBD1. The germline V gene encodes CDR1 PRHDT and CDR2 FYEKMQ (reference sequence). The CDR3 loop spans 16 amino acids. V dropped 4 bases and J dropped 0; count of bases not matched to a gene: 5. CDR3: CASSSRGQANTGELFF. CDR3 coding DNA: TGTGCCAGCAGCTCCCGCGGACAGGCGAACACCGGGGAGCTGTTTTTT.

The chain has TRBV9 and TRBJ2-3; 12 bases line up with TRBD2. With 4 bases clipped from V and 4 bases from J, the junction kept 10 bases outside the gene matches. The CDR3 loop spans 17 amino acids. Germline assignment: CDR1 SGDLS and CDR2 YYNGEE. The CDR3 DNA reads as TGTGCCAGCAGCTCCCAGACTAGCGGGGGTGGGTCAGATACGCAGTATTTT. Protein: CASSSQTSGGGSDTQYF.

A note on this clone: Other DNA sequences in this specimen translate into the identical CDR3. The chain carries TRBV6-1 and TRBJ1-1; tentatively, D is TRBD1 (5 bases). Deletions cut 1 base from V and 5 bases from J, with 5 bases between. CDR1 is MNHNS, CDR2 SASEGT, per germline. This CDR3 has 12 residues. CDR3 in DNA: TGTGCCAGCAGTGAAGGGGGGACTGAAGCTTTCTTT. Protein product: CASSEGGTEAFF.

This rearrangement joins TRBV10-3 to TRBJ2-5, with 7 positions matching TRBD1. In germline, CDR1 is ENHRY, CDR2 SYGVKD. CDR3 length: 15 amino acids. The J segment lost 4 bases and the V segment lost 4 bases, leaving 9 bases of the junction unmatched. CDR3 in DNA: TGTGCCATCAGTGGGGACCAGGGGGTTGCAGAGACCCAGTACTTC. As protein: CAISGDQGVAETQYF.